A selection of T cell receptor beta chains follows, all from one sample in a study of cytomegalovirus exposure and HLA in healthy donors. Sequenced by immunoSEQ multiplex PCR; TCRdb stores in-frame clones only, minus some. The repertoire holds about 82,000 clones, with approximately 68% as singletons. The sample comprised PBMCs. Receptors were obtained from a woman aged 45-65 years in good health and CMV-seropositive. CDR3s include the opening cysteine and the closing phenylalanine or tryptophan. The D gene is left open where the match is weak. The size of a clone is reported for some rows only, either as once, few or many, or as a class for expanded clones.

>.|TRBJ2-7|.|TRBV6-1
CASSAVAGMYYEQYF
TGTGCCAGCAGTGCCGTTGCAGGGATGTACTACGAGCAGTACTTC
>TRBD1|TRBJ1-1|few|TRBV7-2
CASSFATGGTEAFF
TGTGCCAGCAGCTTCGCGACAGGGGGCACTGAAGCTTTCTTT
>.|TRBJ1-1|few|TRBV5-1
CASSEGHMNTEAFF
TGCGCCAGCAGCGAGGGACATATGAACACTGAAGCTTTCTTT
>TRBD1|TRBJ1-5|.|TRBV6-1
CASSDRGRLYQPQHF
TGTGCCAGCAGTGACAGGGGGAGACTCTATCAGCCCCAGCATTTT
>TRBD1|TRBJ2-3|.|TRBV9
CASSVQGAVEDTQYF
TGTGCCAGCAGCGTACAGGGGGCCGTGGAAGATACGCAGTATTTT
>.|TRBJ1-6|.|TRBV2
CASSGFFNSPLHF
TGTGCCAGTAGCGGATTCTTTAATTCACCCCTCCACTTT
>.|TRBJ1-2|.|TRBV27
CASSLTGTYGYTF
TGTGCCAGCAGCCTAACAGGGACCTATGGCTACACCTTC
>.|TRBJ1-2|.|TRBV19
CASMIAGGADGYTF
TGTGCCAGTATGATCGCGGGGGGCGCGGATGGCTACACCTTC
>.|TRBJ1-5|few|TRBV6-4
CPYRKTGLDQPQHF
TGTCCCTACCGCAAAACAGGGTTGGATCAGCCCCAGCATTTT
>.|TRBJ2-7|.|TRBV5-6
CASSGWAGALEQYF
TGTGCCAGCAGCGGATGGGCTGGGGCCCTCGAGCAGTACTTC
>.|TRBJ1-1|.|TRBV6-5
CASTQSEEQNTEAFF
TGTGCCAGCACGCAATCCGAGGAACAGAACACTGAAGCTTTCTTT
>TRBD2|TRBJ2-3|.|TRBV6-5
CASSISGGSTDTQYF
TGTGCCAGCAGCATAAGCGGGGGAAGCACAGATACGCAGTATTTT
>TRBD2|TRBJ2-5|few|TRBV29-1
CSAKGSGGARETQYF
TGCAGCGCGAAGGGTAGCGGGGGGGCCAGGGAGACCCAGTACTTC
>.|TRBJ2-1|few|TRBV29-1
CSVEDQNPYNEQFF
TGCAGCGTTGAAGATCAGAACCCGTACAATGAGCAGTTCTTC
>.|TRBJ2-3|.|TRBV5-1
CASSLDPLGTDTQYF
TGCGCCAGCAGCTTGGATCCCTTAGGCACAGATACGCAGTATTTT
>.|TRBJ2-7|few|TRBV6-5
CASEGGYSYEQYF
TGTGCCTCCGAGGGGGGGTACTCCTACGAGCAGTACTTC
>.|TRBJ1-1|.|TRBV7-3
CASSSTGNTEAFF
TGTGCCAGCAGCTCCACAGGGAACACTGAAGCTTTCTTT
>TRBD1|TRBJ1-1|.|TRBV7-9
CASSLGGGGTEAFF
TGTGCCAGCAGCTTAGGAGGGGGCGGCACTGAAGCTTTCTTT
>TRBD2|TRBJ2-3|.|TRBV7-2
CASSFVRGGADTQYF
TGTGCCAGCAGCTTTGTACGGGGAGGGGCAGATACGCAGTATTTT
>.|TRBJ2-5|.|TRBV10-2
CATLGQQETQYF
TGCGCCACCCTCGGACAGCAAGAGACCCAGTACTTC
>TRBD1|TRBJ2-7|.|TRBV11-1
CASRGISTGGYEQYF
TGTGCCAGCAGGGGGATTTCTACAGGGGGGTACGAGCAGTACTTC
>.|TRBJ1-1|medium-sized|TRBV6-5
CASSYSGKAFF
TGTGCCAGCAGTTACAGCGGTAAGGCTTTCTTT
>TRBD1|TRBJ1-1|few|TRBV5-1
CASSLRPLDPGGEYTEAFF
TGCGCCAGCAGCTTGAGGCCCCTTGACCCAGGGGGAGAGTACACTGAAGCTTTCTTT
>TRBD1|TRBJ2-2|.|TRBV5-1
CASSSGQALDTGELFF
TGCGCCAGCAGCTCGGGACAGGCCCTGGACACCGGGGAGCTGTTTTTT
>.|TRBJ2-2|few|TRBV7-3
CASSLLALSGELFF
TGTGCCAGCAGCTTACTAGCTCTATCCGGGGAGCTGTTTTTT
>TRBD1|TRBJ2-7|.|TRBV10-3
CAISSGTGVSEQYF
TGTGCCATCAGTTCCGGGACAGGGGTATCCGAGCAGTACTTC
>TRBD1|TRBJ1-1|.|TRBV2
CASSSLPGGNTEAFF
TGTGCCAGCAGTTCTCTCCCAGGGGGAAACACTGAAGCTTTCTTT